This T cell receptor (beta chain) is from a study of T cells after yellow fever vaccination (dated by TCRdb to 2018 to 2020). Concerning the study at large: Libraries from fractions with low cell numbers were prepared with the SMART-Seq v4 Ultra Low Input RNA kit. To follow T-cell clones before and after primary and booster YFV17D yellow fever vaccination, bulk TCR alpha and beta repertoires were sequenced over time. Two healthy male donors, one aged 18 to 30 and one aged 30 to 40 years, made up the cohort. Blood samples were taken at several timepoints before and after primary and secondary immunization, and bulk PBMC replicates and cell subsets were isolated.

What the work shows at the level of the full study, not this receptor alone: The study included only a couple of donors, which limits how far the findings can be generalized. A small share of clonotypes occurred in both CD4 and CD8 compartments, likely arising from convergent recombination. FACS-sorted repertoires could contain abundant contaminating clonotypes from the bulk population, so computational filtering was required. The secondary T-cell response was found to be weaker but faster than the primary response, with a peak reached on day 5 rather than on day 15. Most clones expanded after primary vaccination were re-detected after the booster (almost 97% of CD4 and about 88% of CD8), suggesting broad memory maintenance.

The sample's treatment or condition label is to be understood as: live attenuated yellow fever vaccine strain. PBMCs were isolated from peripheral blood using a standard Ficoll-Paque protocol. Dynabeads CD4 and CD8 positive selection kits were used to isolate CD4 and CD8 T-cell fractions. RNA was extracted with TriZol from bulk PBMCs, CD4 and CD8 fractions, and dextramer-positive and dextramer-negative fractions. This clonotype has ten or more counts. The antigen this receptor binds is unknown. No much larger clonotype is one base removed from it; base qualities were not supplied. CDR1 is given as SGHVS and CDR2 as FQNEAQ, both from the germline V gene. The junction shows trimming of 0 bases on V and 1 base on J, and the gene matches do not reach 0 bases of it. Including the terminal cysteine and phenylalanine, the CDR3 comprises 16 residues. The read is trimmed to its CDR3 DNA, 48 bases read in frame from base 1.

TCR cDNA was made using 5'RACE template switching, a step that added a universal primer site and unique molecular identifiers. cDNA synthesis was primed from both the TCR alpha and TCR beta constant segments. Libraries were amplified in two PCR steps, with sample barcodes and sequencing adapters added in the second step. Sequencing of libraries was done on Illumina HiSeq 2500 (2x100 bp) or NovaSeq (2x150 bp). The paper's data handling went like this. Demultiplexing of reads and collapsing into UMI consensus sequences were performed with MIGEC, and V(D)J alignment was carried out with MiXCR. Using edgeR on replicate PBMC samples, clonotypes were called vaccine-responding if FDR was below 0.01 and the log2 fold change was above 5 up to day 15. Each bulk clonotype received a CD4 or CD8 identity based on whether the sequenced CD4 or CD8 repertoire contained that clonotype at higher abundance. The public reads were quality trimmed at Q25 with fastp and then assembled into clones with MiXCR by TCRdb, keeping productive beta chains. Each CDR3 protein gets just one entry, which takes the most common genes and DNA from the rows behind it. TCRdb, not the authors, supplied the V and J calls. The sample yields under 150,000 distinct CDR3 sequences; 7.7% were counted once. Approximately 0.78% of the sample is held by the ten biggest clonotypes.

The TCR originated in a man aged 25 to 40 who received the YFV17D yellow fever vaccine. Recombination connected TRBV7-8 to TRBJ2-7; 13 central nucleotides agree with TRBD2. Sequencing was performed on CD4+ T cells sorted from PBMCs, taken 5 days after the yellow fever booster vaccination. The CDR3 region has the sequence CASSLATSGGSYEQYF. The DNA sequence is TGTGCCAGCAGCTTAGCGACTAGCGGGGGGTCCTACGAGCAGTACTTC.